This T cell receptor (beta chain) emerged from a study of shared clonotypes between healthy human individuals. Study at large: Contributing individuals were two females and three males aged 18 to 49.

Positively selected for CCR7, the CD45RO-negative cells used as naive CD8 cells excluded terminally differentiated effector memory CD45RA+ cells. Within Nashville, Tennessee resided all donors, each a Caucasian adult. Trimming removed 6 bases from V and 0 bases from J; junction bases left unmatched: 6. The V gene's germline CDR1 is MNHEY and CDR2 SVGAGI. The CDR3 is made up of 16 amino acids. Sequenced by immunoSEQ multiplex PCR; TCRdb stores in-frame clones only, minus some. The sample shows some 800,000 clones, almost 95% of them seen only once. This clonotype originated in a man younger than 45 in good health. The rearrangement uses TRBV6-5 and TRBJ2-1; TRBD2 aligns across 9 bases. The specimen sequenced was naive CD8+ T cells sorted from blood. The CDR3 DNA reads as TGTGCCAGCAGCTACCGTAGCGGGAGCTCCTACAATGAGCAGTTCTTC. Protein sequence: CASSYRSGSSYNEQFF.